The TCR beta chain under discussion was sequenced for a study of persistence of HIV-infected CD4 T cells (TCRdb year 2020). In terms of the full investigation: CMV- and HIV-1 Gag-responding CD4+ T cells were isolated from ART-treated individuals so that antigen-driven clonal expansion of HIV-1-infected cells could be examined. The median time participants had been on suppressive ART was eight to nine years. Peripheral blood samples of up to roughly 200 mL were collected at multiple time points, except for a couple of participants, who underwent leukapheresis at a single time point. TCRbeta sequencing assessed the clonality of all cells in each sorted population, while proviral sequencing assessed the clonality of infected cells. The TCR cluster analysis across participants included under ten participants for CMV and 6 or 7 participants for Gag. Results the study describes overall, beyond this receptor: Antigen-responding cells were enriched for degenerate expanded CDR3beta sequences, which suggests convergent selection of CD4+ responses to CMV and Gag. Only a small number of individuals took part in the study, and the range of antigens tested was limited. TCRbeta richness in CMV- and Gag-responding cells was significantly lower than in anti-CD3/anti-CD28-responding cells; CMV-responding cells had higher oligoclonality than CD3/CD28-stimulated and Gag-responding cells. Bulk TCR analyses could not be limited to the rare CMV-responding cells that actually contained HIV-1 proviruses. TCR oligoclonality correlated with proviral oligoclonality within the same sorted populations.

A remark on this clone: Its antigen remains unidentified. Qualities for individual bases were not recorded, and no much larger clone is one base off.

Read against the paper, the sample's treatment or condition label means: suppressive antiretroviral therapy. Cells were stimulated with a pool of overlapping HIV-1 Gag 15-mer peptides at 0.95 to 1 ug per peptide per mL. Memory CD4+ T cells that did not respond, being CD40L-negative, CD69-negative and CD45RO-high, were sorted as memory populations depleted of antigen-responding cells. HIV-1-infected adults in whom suppressive ART had been started during chronic infection were enrolled as participants. Plasma HIV-1 RNA had been undetectable (below 50 copies/mL) in participants for at least 4 years. To be included, a participant needed positive CMV serology and a CD4+ T cell count above 400 cells/uL. Before stimulation, PBMCs were isolated using density centrifugation and depleted of CD8+ T cells. CD8-depleted PBMCs were stimulated for over 15 hours with anti-CD28/CD49d costimulation, CD40-blocking antibody and enfuvirtide to prevent new infections. Cells were sorted on a Beckman Coulter MoFlo Legacy or XDP sorter, with propidium iodide excluding dead cells. Genomic DNA was extracted using the QIAamp DNA Mini Kit for samples with more than one million cells and using the Quick-DNA Microprep Kit for all other samples.

CDR1 and CDR2 are read off the germline V gene (reference sequence) as LGHDT and YNNKEL. Reading from cysteine to phenylalanine, the CDR3 counts 16 amino acids. The DNA shown is the 48-base CDR3, in frame from base 1. At the junction V is shortened by 4 bases and J by 2 bases, with 18 bases in between. TCRbeta repertoires were sequenced from genomic DNA with the immunoSEQ hsTCRB assay version 4 in survey mode. Genomic DNA was diluted to 8 to 10 ng/uL, using up to roughly 1 ug per sample for TCRbeta sequencing. The authors processed their data as follows. TCRbeta data were analyzed in ImmunoSeq Analyzer 3.0, with diversity computed on productive nucleotide rearrangements. Lower-bound TCR diversity was estimated with the improved Chao index, and clonality with the Gini coefficient using the Immunarch R package. Different nucleotide rearrangements encoding the same CDR3beta amino acid sequence were counted as distinct clonotypes. Differential abundance analysis found TCRbeta sequences that were significantly enriched in antigen-responding cells compared with anti-CD3/anti-CD28-activated cells. Using predicted peptide-MHC specificity as the basis, GLIPH2 grouped TCRs into clusters, both for each participant individually and for the merged data sets that combined participants. TCRdb retrieved this table from immuneACCESS and kept in-frame rearrangements only. Not all clones are present; in checked studies, unresolved V genes account for under half, and no reason is known for the remainder. V and J calls and clone size are copied from that table; D and trimming were computed from the DNA. A total of around 30,000 clones appear in this sample, 82% of them only once. The ten biggest clones cover over 15% of the sample.

The sequences come from CD4+ T cells sorted from PBMCs after roughly 17-hour stimulation, collected from a patient who received antiretroviral therapy. What this sample's cell subset or site label stands for: CD40L-CD69- CD45RO-high memory CD4 T cells not responding to Gag peptides. The chain is assembled from TRBV3-1 (or the pseudogene TRBV3-2) and TRBJ2-7; the D region possibly corresponds to TRBD1 (7 bases align). This receptor was identified in an adult woman with HIV who was CMV-seropositive. The CDR3 reads CASSPIRRDSAYEQYF. Here is the DNA: TGTGCCAGCAGCCCGATACGGCGGGACAGTGCCTACGAGCAGTACTTC.